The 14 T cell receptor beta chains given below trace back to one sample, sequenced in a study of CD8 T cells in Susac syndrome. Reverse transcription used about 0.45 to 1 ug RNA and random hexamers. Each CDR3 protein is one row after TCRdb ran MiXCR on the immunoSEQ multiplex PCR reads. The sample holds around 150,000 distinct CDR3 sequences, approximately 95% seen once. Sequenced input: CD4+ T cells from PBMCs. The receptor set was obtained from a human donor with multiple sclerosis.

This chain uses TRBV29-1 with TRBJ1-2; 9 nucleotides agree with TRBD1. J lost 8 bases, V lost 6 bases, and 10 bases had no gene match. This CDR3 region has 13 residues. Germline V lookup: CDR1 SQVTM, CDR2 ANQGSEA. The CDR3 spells CSVLGGQGGGYTF. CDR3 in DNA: TGCAGCGTCCTGGGGGGACAGGGCGGGGGCTACACCTTC.

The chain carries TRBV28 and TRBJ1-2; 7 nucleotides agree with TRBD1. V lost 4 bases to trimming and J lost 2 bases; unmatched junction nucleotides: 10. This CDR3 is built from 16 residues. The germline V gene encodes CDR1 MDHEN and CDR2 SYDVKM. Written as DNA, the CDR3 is TGTGCCAGCAGTTCCAAAGCCCGGACAGGAAACTATGGCTACACCTTC. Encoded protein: CASSSKARTGNYGYTF.

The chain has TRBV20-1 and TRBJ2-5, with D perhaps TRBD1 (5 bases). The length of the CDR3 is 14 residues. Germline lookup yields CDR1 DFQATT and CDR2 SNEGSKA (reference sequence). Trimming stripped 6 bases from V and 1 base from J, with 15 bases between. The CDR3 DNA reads TGCAGTGCCCCCCCGACCAGGGTCCAAGAGACCCAGTACTTC. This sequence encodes CSAPPTRVQETQYF.

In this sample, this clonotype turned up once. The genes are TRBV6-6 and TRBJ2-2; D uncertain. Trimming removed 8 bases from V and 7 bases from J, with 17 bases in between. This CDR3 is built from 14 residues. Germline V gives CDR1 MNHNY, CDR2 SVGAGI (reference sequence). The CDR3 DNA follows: TGTGCCAGCTATTCCTACCTTGTCCGCGGGGAGCTGTTTTTT. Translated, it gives CASYSYLVRGELFF.

The DNA for the CDR3 is TGTGCCAGCAGCTTATTGGACAAACGGGGCAAAAACATTCAGTACTTC. It specifies CASSLLDKRGKNIQYF. V gene TRBV7-3 combines with J gene TRBJ2-4, with D tentatively TRBD1 or TRBD2 (5 bases each). Germline values: CDR1 SGHTA, CDR2 FQGTGA. CDR3 length: 16 amino acids. V was cut by 2 bases and J by 3 bases, with 14 bases left in between.

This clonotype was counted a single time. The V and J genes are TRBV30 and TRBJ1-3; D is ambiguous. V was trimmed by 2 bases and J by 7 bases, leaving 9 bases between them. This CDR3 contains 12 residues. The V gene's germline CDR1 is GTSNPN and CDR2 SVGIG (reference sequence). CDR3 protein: CAWSSTPNTIYF. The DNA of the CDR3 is TGTGCCTGGAGTAGTACGCCTAACACCATATATTTT.

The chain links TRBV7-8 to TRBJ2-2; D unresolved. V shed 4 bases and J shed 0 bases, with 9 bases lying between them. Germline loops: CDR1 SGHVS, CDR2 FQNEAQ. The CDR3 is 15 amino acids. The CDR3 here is CASSYPNANTGELFF. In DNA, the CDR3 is TGTGCCAGCAGCTATCCGAATGCGAACACCGGGGAGCTGTTTTTT.

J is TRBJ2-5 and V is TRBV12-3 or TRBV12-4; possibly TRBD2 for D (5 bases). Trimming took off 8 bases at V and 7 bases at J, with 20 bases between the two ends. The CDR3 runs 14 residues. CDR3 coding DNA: TGTGCCAGCCGGGATGGGAGCAGCTTTGGGACCCAGTACTTC. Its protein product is CASRDGSSFGTQYF.

The CDR3, as DNA: TGTGCCAGCAGCTTGCAGGCCCCCTATGGCTACACCTTC. This translates into CASSLQAPYGYTF. This chain joins TRBV5-6 and TRBJ1-2; no definite D call. V lost 1 base, J lost 4 bases, and 8 bases lay in between. The germline V gene has CDR1 SGHDT and CDR2 YYEEEE. This CDR3 is built from 13 residues.

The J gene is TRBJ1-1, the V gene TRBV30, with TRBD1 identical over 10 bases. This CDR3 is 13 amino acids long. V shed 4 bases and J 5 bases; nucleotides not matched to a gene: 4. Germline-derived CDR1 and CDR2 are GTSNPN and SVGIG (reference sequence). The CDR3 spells CAWNPDRGTEAFF. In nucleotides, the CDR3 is TGTGCCTGGAACCCGGACAGGGGGACTGAAGCTTTCTTT. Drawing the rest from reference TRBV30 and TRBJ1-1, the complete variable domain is SQTIHQWPATLVQPVGSPLSLECTVEGTSNPNLYWYRQAAGRGLQLLFYSVGIGQISSEVPQNLSASRPQDRQFILSSKKLLLSDSGFYLCAWNPDRGTEAFFGQGTRLTVV.

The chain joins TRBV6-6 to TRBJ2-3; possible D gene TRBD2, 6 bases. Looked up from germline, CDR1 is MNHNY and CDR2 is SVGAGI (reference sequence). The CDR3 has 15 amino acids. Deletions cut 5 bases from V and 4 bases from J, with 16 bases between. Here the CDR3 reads CASSPLAGGPDTQYF. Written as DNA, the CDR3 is TGTGCCAGCAGTCCCCTCGCCGGAGGGCCAGATACGCAGTATTTT.

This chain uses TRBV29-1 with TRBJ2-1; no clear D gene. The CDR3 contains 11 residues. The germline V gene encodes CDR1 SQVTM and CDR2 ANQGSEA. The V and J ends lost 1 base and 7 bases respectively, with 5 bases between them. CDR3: CSVEAENEQFF. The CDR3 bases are TGCAGCGTTGAAGCGGAGAATGAGCAGTTCTTC.

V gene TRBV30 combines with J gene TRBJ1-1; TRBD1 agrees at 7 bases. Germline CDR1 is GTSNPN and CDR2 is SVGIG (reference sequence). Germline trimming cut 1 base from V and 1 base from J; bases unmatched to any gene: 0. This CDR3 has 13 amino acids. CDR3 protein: CAWSGQGNTEAFF. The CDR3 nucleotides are TGTGCCTGGAGTGGACAGGGGAACACTGAAGCTTTCTTT.

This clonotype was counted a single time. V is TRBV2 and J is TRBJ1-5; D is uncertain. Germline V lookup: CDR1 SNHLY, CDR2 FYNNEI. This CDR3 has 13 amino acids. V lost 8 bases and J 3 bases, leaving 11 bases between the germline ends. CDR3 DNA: TGTGCCAGCTCCGGACTACCCAATCAGCCCCAGCATTTT. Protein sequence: CASSGLPNQPQHF. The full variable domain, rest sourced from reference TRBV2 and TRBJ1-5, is EPEVTQTPSHQVTQMGQEVILRCVPISNHLYFYWYRQILGQKVEFLVSFYNNEISEKSEIFDDQFSVERPDGSNFTLKIRSTKLEDSAMYFCASSGLPNQPQHFGDGTRLSIL.